This T cell receptor beta chain was identified in a study of blood T cell repertoires in COVID-19. Study summary: Both acute and convalescent COVID-19 samples were obtained from the United States, Italy and Spain. Sources were T cells, B-cell-depleted T cells, or PBMCs; the material itself was cDNA or gDNA.

In the original analysis: Counts of nucleated cells, estimated from reference gene primer amplification, were obtained. Repertoires were generated with immunoSEQ multiplex PCR, while TCRdb's copy carries only in-frame clones and drops some. D and trimming were read from the DNA, whereas the V and J calls and clone size are those reported in that table. The sample has around 130,000 clones; 70% to 90% are singletons. Germline CDR1 reads SGHDN; CDR2 reads FVKESK. The CDR3 has 14 amino acids. V lost 0 bases and J 10 bases, leaving 13 bases between the germline ends. The rearrangement joins TRBV14 to TRBJ2-1; D unclear. Sequencing input: peripheral blood. The origin of this receptor is a woman between 45 and 60 years old who had recovered from COVID-19. The CDR3 reads CASSQENPFREQFF. CDR3 DNA: TGTGCCAGCAGCCAAGAAAATCCATTTCGGGAGCAGTTCTTC.